The clone carrying this TCR beta chain appeared a single time. Its antigen remains unidentified. Naive CD8 cells comprised CD45RO-negative, CCR7-positively selected cells, excluding terminally differentiated effector memory CD45RA+ cells. Clones were read by immunoSEQ multiplex PCR, and TCRdb kept only the in-frame ones, dropping some. Of about 2.1 million clones listed, just under 95% were seen once; the top ten hold roughly 1.7%. The data were obtained in a study of shared clonotypes between healthy human individuals. The study, taken as a whole, reports: Richness estimates generally favored naive over memory subsets.

The ends were cut back, 4 bases at V and 6 bases at J, with 13 bases in the middle. Germline CDR1 and CDR2: PRHDT and FYEKMQ (reference sequence). The CDR3 contains 15 residues. The chain joins TRBV13 to TRBJ1-6, with D unresolved. What was sequenced was naive CD8+ T cells from PBMCs. This sequence was found in a man between 18 and 35 years old in good health. Some clones in this sample may be carry-over from other donors' samples. The CDR3, as DNA: TGTGCCAGCAGCTCCCGGGTCATTCCTAATTCACCCCTCCACTTT. Its protein product is CASSSRVIPNSPLHF.